This T cell receptor (beta chain) originates from a study of blood T cell repertoires in COVID-19. As for the study in general: Collection of acute and convalescent COVID-19 samples took place in the United States, Italy and Spain. In each case, the material was cDNA or gDNA derived from T cells, B-cell-depleted T cells, or PBMCs.

Authors' data handling: Estimated nucleated cell counts came from reference gene primer amplification. Profiling relied on immunoSEQ multiplex PCR, and the TCRdb table lists in-frame clones only, not all of them. From that table come the V and J calls and clone size; the DNA was used to work out D and trimming. The sample carries about 170,000 clones, 80% to 95% recorded once. CDR3 length equals 12 residues. The V end was cut by 0 bases, the J end by 9 bases, with 9 bases between. Germline V gene sequence: CDR1 SGHDT, CDR2 YYEEEE. The sample holds a few counts of this clone. V is TRBV5-6 and J is TRBJ1-2, with a weak D call TRBD1 (6 bases). Specimen: peripheral blood. This clonotype originated in a woman aged 45-60 years with acute or convalescent COVID-19. For the CDR3, the DNA is TGTGCCAGCAGCTTGGACAGGGATCGCTACACCTTC. This gives the protein CASSLDRDRYTF.